The present T cell receptor (beta chain) was sequenced within a study of T-cell reconstitution after alpha-beta-depleted transplantation in children (dated by TCRdb to 2016 to 2017). Regarding the study in general: The study quantitatively tracked T-cell immune reconstitution after TCRalphabeta/CD19-depleted allogeneic hematopoietic cell transplantation in children using TCR repertoire profiling.

Libraries were made using PCR. TCRdb shows the sequencer as Illumina HiSeq 2500. TCR library preparation used molecular barcoding, with unique molecular identifiers applied to normalize quantification of the TCRbeta repertoire. TCRdb reprocessing: public reads trimmed at Q25 with fastp, clones called with MiXCR, in-frame beta chains kept. Rows are unified per CDR3 protein, each entry keeping the most common DNA and genes. The sample table lists some 400,000 distinct CDR3 sequences, just over 20% of them with a count of one. Jointly, the top ten make up 3.8% of the sample. This clonotype was observed at least ten times. Its antigen is still unknown. There are no base qualities to consult, and no much larger clone falls within one base. The CDR1 and CDR2 encoded by the germline V gene are MGHDK and SYGVNS. Germline trimming: 6 bases from V, 0 bases from J; junction bases outside gene matches: 8. Spanning cysteine to phenylalanine, the CDR3 consists of 16 amino acids. Only the CDR3 DNA stays, 48 bases, in frame from base 1.

The chain employs TRBV25-1 and TRBJ2-3, with 8 central nucleotides matching TRBD2. The sample here was PBMCs from the stem cell graft donor, taken from the stem cell graft. The clonotype was recovered from a human donor who donated a stem cell graft to a child with acute myeloid leukemia. The CDR3: CASSAYSGVSTDTQYF. The nucleotide sequence is given as TGTGCCAGCAGCGCTTATAGCGGGGTTAGCACAGATACGCAGTATTTT.